Listed below are T cell receptor beta chains from one sample, sequenced in a study of blood T cell repertoires in COVID-19. Libraries were prepared by immunoSEQ multiplex PCR; TCRdb keeps only in-frame clonotypes and omits some of them. The repertoire consists of 15,000 to 20,000 clones, with 86% occurring once and the leading ten covering less than 20%. Sequencing was done on a sample of peripheral blood. The receptors were sampled from a man in his 70s with acute or convalescent COVID-19. Each CDR3 is given with its conserved first and last residue. D genes are given only for firm matches. Only part of the rows carry a size: once, few, many, or a class if the clone is expanded.

J,size,V,D,DNA,CDR3
TRBJ1-6,-,TRBV9,TRBD1,TGTGCCAGCAGCGCGGGACAGAGCGCAAATTCACCCCTCCACTTT,CASSAGQSANSPLHF
TRBJ2-3,-,TRBV2,-,TGTGCCAGCGGGGGCAGGGGAGGCACAGATACGCAGTATTTT,CASGGRGGTDTQYF
TRBJ2-1,-,TRBV27,TRBD2,TGTGCCAGCAGTTTAGATTTCGGGGGGAATGAGCAGTTCTTC,CASSLDFGGNEQFF
TRBJ1-2,-,TRBV4-3,-,TGCGCCAGCAGCCAAGGTAGCGGCGGCGTCTATGGCTACACCTTC,CASSQGSGGVYGYTF
TRBJ2-5,few,TRBV24-1,TRBD1,TGTGCCACCAGTGGCTCGTCAGGGGGTATTGTAGAGACCCAGTACTTC,CATSGSSGGIVETQYF
TRBJ1-1,-,TRBV14,-,TGTGCCAGCAGCCTGATACGGACTGAAGCTTTCTTT,CASSLIRTEAFF
TRBJ2-5,once,TRBV7-3,-,TGTGCCAGCAGCGTGACTAGTAGAGAGACCCAGTACTTC,CASSVTSRETQYF
TRBJ1-6,-,TRBV6-5,-,TGTGCCAGCCGGGTTTCCTATAATTCACCCCTCCACTTT,CASRVSYNSPLHF
TRBJ2-7,few,TRBV18,TRBD2,TGTGCCAGCTGGGAGGGAGAGAGCTCCTACGAGCAGTACTTC,CASWEGESSYEQYF
TRBJ1-1,-,TRBV11-2,TRBD1,TGTGCCAGCACCCGACAGGGGGCAGGAACTGAAGCTTTCTTT,CASTRQGAGTEAFF
TRBJ2-3,-,TRBV10-3,-,TGTGCCACCAAGGAGGGAATAGGGCCAGATACGCAGTATTTT,CATKEGIGPDTQYF
TRBJ2-2,-,TRBV7-2,TRBD1,TGTGCCAGCAGCAACGACAGGGGGCGCCTCACCGGGGAGCTGTTTTTT,CASSNDRGRLTGELFF
TRBJ2-1,-,TRBV29-1,TRBD2,TGCAGCGCCCTGGGACTAGCGAACTACAATGAGCAGTTCTTC,CSALGLANYNEQFF
TRBJ2-1,-,TRBV5-1,TRBD1,TGCGCCAGCAGCTTGGGGGACAGGGGGGAACATGAGCAGTTCTTC,CASSLGDRGEHEQFF
TRBJ2-1,-,TRBV9,-,TGTGCCAGCAGCGTAGCTCTGGCCAACAATGAGCAGTTCTTC,CASSVALANNEQFF
TRBJ2-7,-,TRBV7-2,TRBD2,TGTGCCAGCAGCACGGGACTAGCGGGAGCGGGAGCCTACGAGCAGTACTTC,CASSTGLAGAGAYEQYF
TRBJ2-5,-,TRBV5-1,-,TGCGCCAGCAGCCCCGGGAGCCTACAAGAGACCCAGTACTTC,CASSPGSLQETQYF
TRBJ2-7,-,TRBV14,-,TGTGCCAGCAGCCTATGGGGGGACTACGAGCAGTACTTC,CASSLWGDYEQYF
TRBJ1-3,few,TRBV7-2,-,TGTGCCAGCAGCTTAGAGGGGAACAGTATGATCTCTGGAAACACCATATATTTT,CASSLEGNSMISGNTIYF
TRBJ2-3,-,TRBV2,-,TGTGCCAGCCTCCTAAAGCGGGTCCGGCAGTATTTT,CASLLKRVRQYF
TRBJ2-1,-,TRBV7-2,-,TGTGCCAGCAGCTCAGGGACTTCGAACAATGAGCAGTTCTTC,CASSSGTSNNEQFF
TRBJ1-2,once,TRBV4-1,-,TGCGCCAGCAGCCAAGATCAATATCGTGTCAGCTATGGCTACACCTTC,CASSQDQYRVSYGYTF
TRBJ2-1,-,TRBV6-2/TRBV6-3,TRBD2,TGTGCCAGCAGTCGGACTAGCGGGACTAATGAGCAGTTCTTC,CASSRTSGTNEQFF
TRBJ2-7,-,TRBV7-6,-,TGTGCCAGCAGCTTAACTGTGGGGGCCGACTCCTACGAGCAGTACTTC,CASSLTVGADSYEQYF
TRBJ2-7,-,TRBV7-9,-,TGTGCCAGCAGCTTAGAGCCCAGGGCCTCCGGATCATACGAGCAGTACTTC,CASSLEPRASGSYEQYF
TRBJ2-1,-,TRBV18,-,TGTGCCAGCTCACCATCGGGTTATGGTTACAATGAGCAGTTCTTC,CASSPSGYGYNEQFF
TRBJ2-5,-,TRBV19,-,TGTGCCAGTAGTCAGGTCCAAGAGACCCAGTACTTC,CASSQVQETQYF
TRBJ1-4,-,TRBV6-2/TRBV6-3,-,TGTGCCAGCAGTTACTCGTCGACACAGCGGGGTGAAAAACTGTTTTTT,CASSYSSTQRGEKLFF
TRBJ1-6,-,TRBV7-9,-,TGTGCCAGCAGCTTAGTGGACAGCTATAATTCACCCCTCCACTTT,CASSLVDSYNSPLHF
TRBJ1-6,-,TRBV10-3,TRBD1,TGTGCCATCAGTTCAGGGGGCACGGGTAATTCACCCCTCCACTTT,CAISSGGTGNSPLHF
TRBJ1-1,-,TRBV19,TRBD1,TGTGCCAGTACTAAAGGGGCAGGGGGTCTATTGAACACTGAAGCTTTCTTT,CASTKGAGGLLNTEAFF
TRBJ2-7,once,TRBV5-4,TRBD1,TGTGCCAGCAGCTTACCGGGACAGGACACCTACGAGCAGTACTTC,CASSLPGQDTYEQYF
TRBJ2-5,few,TRBV5-5,TRBD1,TGTGCCAGCAGCATACAGGGGAAAGAGACCCAGTACTTC,CASSIQGKETQYF
TRBJ2-5,-,TRBV14,TRBD1,TGTGCCAGCAGCCCCGAAGGACAGGGGAGAGAGACCCAGTACTTC,CASSPEGQGRETQYF
TRBJ1-2,-,TRBV29-1,-,TGCAGCGTTGCTCGAGACAAATCCTATGGCTACACCTTC,CSVARDKSYGYTF
TRBJ2-3,-,TRBV28,-,TGTGCCAGCAGGCGGACGCAGTATTTT,CASRRTQYF
TRBJ2-3,-,TRBV19,TRBD1,TGTGCCAGTAGTGGGACCGGGACAGGGTTCACAGATACGCAGTATTTT,CASSGTGTGFTDTQYF
TRBJ1-2,-,TRBV2,-,TGTGCCAGCAGTGTCAGCTATGGCTACACCTTC,CASSVSYGYTF
TRBJ2-1,-,TRBV10-3,TRBD2,TGTGCCATCAGTGATTGGGTTAGCGGGAATGAGCAGTTCTTC,CAISDWVSGNEQFF
TRBJ1-2,-,TRBV18,TRBD1,TGTGCCAGCTCACCAGATTGGCAGGGGGACTATGGCTACACCTTC,CASSPDWQGDYGYTF